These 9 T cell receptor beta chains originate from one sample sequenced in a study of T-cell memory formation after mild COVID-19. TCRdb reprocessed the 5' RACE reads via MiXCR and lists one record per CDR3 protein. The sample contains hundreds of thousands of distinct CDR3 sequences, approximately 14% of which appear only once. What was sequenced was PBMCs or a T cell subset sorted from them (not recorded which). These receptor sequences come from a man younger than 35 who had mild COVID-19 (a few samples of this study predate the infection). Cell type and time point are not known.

The CDR3 here is CASSSTRDHSYEQYV. The CDR3 DNA sequence: TGTGCCAGCAGTTCCACCCGGGACCACTCCTACGAGCAGTACGTC. The rearrangement links TRBV6-6 to TRBJ2-7; D may correspond to TRBD1 or TRBD2 (5 bases each). Germline CDR1 MNHNY, CDR2 SVGAGI (reference sequence). V was trimmed by 4 bases and J by 0 bases, leaving 13 bases between them. The CDR3 contains 15 residues.

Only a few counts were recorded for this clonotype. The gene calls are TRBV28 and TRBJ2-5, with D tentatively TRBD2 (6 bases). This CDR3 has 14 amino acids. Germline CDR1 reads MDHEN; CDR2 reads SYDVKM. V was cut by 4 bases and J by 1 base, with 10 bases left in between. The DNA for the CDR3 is TGTGCCAGCAGTTCGGGAGACACCCAAGAGACCCAGTACTTC. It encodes CASSSGDTQETQYF.

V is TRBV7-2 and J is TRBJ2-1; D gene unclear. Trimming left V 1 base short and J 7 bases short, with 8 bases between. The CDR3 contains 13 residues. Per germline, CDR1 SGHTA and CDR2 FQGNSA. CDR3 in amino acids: CASSLDRWNEQFF. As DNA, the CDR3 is TGTGCCAGCAGCTTAGACCGCTGGAATGAGCAGTTCTTC. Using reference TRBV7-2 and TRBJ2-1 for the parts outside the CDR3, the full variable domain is GAGVSQSPSNKVTEKGKDVELRCDPISGHTALYWYRQSLGQGLEFLIYFQGNSAPDKSGLPSDRFSAERTGGSVSTLTIQRTQQEDSAVYLCASSLDRWNEQFFGPGTRLTVL.

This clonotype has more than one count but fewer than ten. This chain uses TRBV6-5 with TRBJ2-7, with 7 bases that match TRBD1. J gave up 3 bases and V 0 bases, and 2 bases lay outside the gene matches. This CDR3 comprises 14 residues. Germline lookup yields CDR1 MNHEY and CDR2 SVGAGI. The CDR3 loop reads CASSYSGQYYEQYF. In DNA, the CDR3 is TGTGCCAGCAGTTACTCGGGACAGTACTACGAGCAGTACTTC.

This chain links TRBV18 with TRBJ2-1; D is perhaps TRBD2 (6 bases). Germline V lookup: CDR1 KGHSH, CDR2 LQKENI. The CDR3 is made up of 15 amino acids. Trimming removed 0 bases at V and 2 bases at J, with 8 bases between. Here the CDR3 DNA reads TGTGCCAGCTCACCACCGGCGGGACCCTACAATGAGCAGTTCTTC. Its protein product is CASSPPAGPYNEQFF.

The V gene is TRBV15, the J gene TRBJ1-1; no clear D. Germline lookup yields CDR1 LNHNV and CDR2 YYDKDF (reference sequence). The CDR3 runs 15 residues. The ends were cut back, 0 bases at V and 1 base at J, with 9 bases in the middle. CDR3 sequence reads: CATSRDASPNTEAFF. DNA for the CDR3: TGTGCCACCAGCAGAGATGCCAGTCCGAACACTGAAGCTTTCTTT.

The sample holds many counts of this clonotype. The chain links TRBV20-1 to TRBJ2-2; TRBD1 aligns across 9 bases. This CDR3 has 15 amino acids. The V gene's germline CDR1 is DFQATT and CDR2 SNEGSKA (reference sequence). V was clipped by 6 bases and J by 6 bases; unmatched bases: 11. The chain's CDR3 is CSALRNRGRPGELFF. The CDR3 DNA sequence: TGCAGTGCACTCAGGAACAGGGGGCGACCCGGGGAGCTGTTTTTT.

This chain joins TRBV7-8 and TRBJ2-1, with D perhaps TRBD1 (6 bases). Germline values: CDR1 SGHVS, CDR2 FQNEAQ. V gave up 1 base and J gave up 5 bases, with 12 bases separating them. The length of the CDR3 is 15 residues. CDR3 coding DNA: TGTGCCAGCAGCTTAGTCGCCAGGGGAAACAATGAGCAGTTCTTC. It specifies CASSLVARGNNEQFF.

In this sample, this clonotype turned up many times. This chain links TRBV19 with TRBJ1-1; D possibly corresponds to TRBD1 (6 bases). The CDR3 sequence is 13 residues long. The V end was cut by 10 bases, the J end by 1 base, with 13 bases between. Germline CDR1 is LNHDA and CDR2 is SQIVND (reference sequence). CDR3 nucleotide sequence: TGTGCCACCAAGGACAGACAGAACACTGAAGCTTTCTTT. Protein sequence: CATKDRQNTEAFF.